Presented here are 32 T cell receptor beta chains from one specimen sequenced in a study of blood T cell repertoires in COVID-19. Libraries were prepared by immunoSEQ multiplex PCR; TCRdb keeps only in-frame clonotypes and omits some of them. This sample has some 93,000 clones; about 89% occur once, and the top ten carry 10%. Input material: peripheral blood. The receptors here all came from a man aged 50-59 years with acute or convalescent COVID-19.

The chain employs TRBV4-1 and TRBJ2-1; the match to TRBD2 covers 16 bases. V shed 3 bases, J shed 1 base, and the junction held 3 bases outside the gene matches. This CDR3 region has 18 residues. The germline CDR1 and CDR2 sequences are MGHRA and YSYEKL. CDR3 amino acids: CASSHGTSGRGSYNEQFF. The CDR3 DNA follows: TGCGCCAGCAGCCATGGGACTAGCGGGAGGGGGTCCTACAATGAGCAGTTCTTC.

The chain couples TRBV27 to TRBJ1-5, with TRBD1 matching 7 bases. V gave up 5 bases and J gave up 1 base; unmatched junction bases: 5. The CDR3 has 15 residues. CDR1 and CDR2 from the germline V gene are MNHEY and SMNVEV (reference sequence). CDR3 loop: CASSEQGRSNQPQHF. The CDR3 coding sequence is TGTGCCAGCAGTGAACAGGGGAGGAGCAATCAGCCCCAGCATTTT.

This chain uses TRBV11-2 with TRBJ2-2; tentative D call: TRBD2 (5 bases). Germline values: CDR1 SGHAT, CDR2 FQNNGV. The CDR3 totals 13 residues. V lost 2 bases, J lost 7 bases, and 8 bases lay in between. The CDR3 sequence is CASSLIAIGELFF. In DNA form, the CDR3 reads TGTGCCAGCAGCTTAATAGCGATCGGGGAGCTGTTTTTT.

This clone was recorded a few times. The chain combines TRBV30 with TRBJ2-1; 7 bases map to TRBD2. The CDR3 has 14 residues. V was clipped by 6 bases and J by 7 bases; unmatched bases: 12. From germline, CDR1 is GTSNPN and CDR2 SVGIG (reference sequence). The CDR3 DNA is TGTGCCTGTACCCGACTAGGGACTAAAAATGAGCAGTTCTTC. Translating it yields CACTRLGTKNEQFF. Together with reference TRBV30 and TRBJ2-1, the CDR3 gives the full variable domain: SQTIHQWPATLVQPVGSPLSLECTVEGTSNPNLYWYRQAAGRGLQLLFYSVGIGQISSEVPQNLSASRPQDRQFILSSKKLLLSDSGFYLCACTRLGTKNEQFFGPGTRLTVL.

The V and J genes are TRBV6-5 and TRBJ1-5; D gene uncertain. This CDR3 has 15 residues. Germline values: CDR1 MNHEY, CDR2 SVGAGI. Trimming removed 0 bases from V and 0 bases from J, with 6 bases in between. CDR3 sequence reads: CASSYSSVSNQPQHF. The CDR3 DNA reads as TGTGCCAGCAGTTACTCTTCCGTTAGCAATCAGCCCCAGCATTTT.

V is TRBV5-1 and J is TRBJ2-1, with TRBD2 identical over 9 bases. Germline V CDR1 and CDR2: SGHRS, YFSETQ. The ends lost 0 bases at V and 5 bases at J; junction bases unmatched: 6. The CDR3 sequence is 16 residues long. The CDR3 DNA is TGCGCCAGCAGCTTGGAGGCGGGAGGGGCGGACAATGAGCAGTTCTTC. Amino acids: CASSLEAGGADNEQFF. The variable domain in full, completed from reference TRBV5-1 and TRBJ2-1, reads KAGVTQTPRYLIKTRGQQVTLSCSPISGHRSVSWYQQTPGQGLQFLFEYFSETQRNKGNFPGRFSGRQFSNSRSEMNVSTLELGDSALYLCASSLEAGGADNEQFFGPGTRLTVL.

V and J are TRBV5-1 and TRBJ2-1; 7 positions match TRBD1. CDR1 is SGHRS, CDR2 YFSETQ, per germline. This CDR3 region has 14 residues. V shed 3 bases, J shed 9 bases, and the junction held 9 bases outside the gene matches. The CDR3 protein is CASSSPQGLPEQFF. Written as DNA, the CDR3 is TGCGCCAGCAGCTCGCCACAGGGGCTGCCTGAGCAGTTCTTC. Full variable domain (outside the CDR3, taken from reference TRBV5-1 and TRBJ2-1): KAGVTQTPRYLIKTRGQQVTLSCSPISGHRSVSWYQQTPGQGLQFLFEYFSETQRNKGNFPGRFSGRQFSNSRSEMNVSTLELGDSALYLCASSSPQGLPEQFFGPGTRLTVL.

By share, this clone ranks as medium-sized. V usage is TRBV15 and J usage is TRBJ2-2; D is undetermined. This CDR3 is 12 amino acids long. The V and J ends lost 5 bases and 6 bases respectively, with 7 bases between them. Germline values: CDR1 LNHNV, CDR2 YYDKDF (reference sequence). The CDR3 spells CATSPRSGELFF. CDR3 nucleotide sequence: TGTGCCACCAGCCCTAGGTCCGGGGAGCTGTTTTTT. The full variable domain, completed using reference TRBV15 and TRBJ2-2, is DAMVIQNPRYQVTQFGKPVTLSCSQTLNHNVMYWYQQKSSQAPKLLFHYYDKDFNNEADTPDNFQSRRPNTSFCFLDIRSPGLGDTAMYLCATSPRSGELFFGEGSRLTVL.

The chain carries TRBV27 and TRBJ1-1, with 8 positions matching TRBD1. Germline V gene lookup returns CDR1 MNHEY and CDR2 SMNVEV (reference sequence). The junction had 9 bases not matched to a gene; V was cut back by 7 bases and J by 2 bases. The CDR3 length is 15 residues. The CDR3 loop is CASTLFGTGNTEAFF. CDR3 DNA: TGTGCCAGCACCCTTTTCGGGACAGGCAACACTGAAGCTTTCTTT.

This chain joins TRBV12-5 and TRBJ2-3, with D perhaps TRBD2 (5 bases). The CDR3 consists of 12 residues. The V gene lost 6 bases and the J gene lost 6 bases, with 10 bases spanning the gap. CDR1 is LGHNT and CDR2 is FRNRAP in the germline V gene. The CDR3 DNA reads TGTGCTAGTGGGACTACACGGGATACGCAGTATTTT. Translation gives CASGTTRDTQYF.

The chain employs TRBV7-9 and TRBJ2-5, with D maybe TRBD2 (6 bases). The CDR3 is 16 amino acids. V dropped 7 bases and J dropped 2 bases, with 20 bases sitting between them. Germline values: CDR1 SEHNR, CDR2 FQNEAQ (reference sequence). CDR3 region: CASNPYTGVGQETQYF. The CDR3 DNA reads TGTGCCAGCAACCCATATACGGGGGTAGGGCAAGAGACCCAGTACTTC. The complete variable domain, with remaining parts taken from reference TRBV7-9 and TRBJ2-5, reads DTGVSQNPRHKITKRGQNVTFRCDPISEHNRLYWYRQTLGQGPEFLTYFQNEAQLEKSRLLSDRFSAERPKGSFSTLEIQRTEQGDSAMYLCASNPYTGVGQETQYFGPGTRLLVL.

This chain links TRBV7-9 with TRBJ1-2; D call uncertain. This CDR3 has 13 residues. Germline CDR1 and CDR2: SEHNR and FQNEAQ (reference sequence). With 2 bases removed from V and 4 bases from J, the gap between germline ends came to 8 bases. In nucleotides, the CDR3 is TGTGCCAGCAGCTTAAGCCAGGTCTATGGCTACACCTTC. The encoded protein is CASSLSQVYGYTF.

The chain links TRBV29-1 to TRBJ2-7, with 11 bases lining up with TRBD2. CDR1 and CDR2 (germline): SQVTM, ANQGSEA. CDR3 length: 15 amino acids. After removal of 6 bases from V and 0 bases from J, the junction contained 7 bases not matched to a gene. The CDR3 DNA sequence: TGCAGCGTGAAGGGACTAGCGGTAAGCTCCTACGAGCAGTACTTC. Amino acids: CSVKGLAVSSYEQYF.

V is TRBV9 and J is TRBJ1-1, with a possible D match to TRBD1 (6 bases). The V gene's germline CDR1 is SGDLS and CDR2 YYNGEE. V was clipped by 0 bases and J by 0 bases, with 9 bases between them. CDR3 length equals 15 residues. CDR3: CASSVAGQLNTEAFF. The DNA of the CDR3 is TGTGCCAGCAGCGTAGCCGGACAGCTGAACACTGAAGCTTTCTTT.

The chain carries TRBV3-1 (or the pseudogene TRBV3-2) and TRBJ2-7; D uncertain. Trimming removed 0 bases from V and 1 base from J, with 7 bases in between. Looked up from germline, CDR1 is LGHDT and CDR2 is YNNKEL (reference sequence). CDR3 length equals 14 residues. CDR3 DNA: TGTGCCAGCAGCCAAGAGGGCCAGTCCTACGAGCAGTACTTC. The encoded protein is CASSQEGQSYEQYF.

The chain's CDR3 is CASSVLVETGELFF. The DNA of the CDR3 is TGTGCCAGCAGCGTCCTAGTAGAAACCGGGGAGCTGTTTTTT. The rearrangement joins TRBV9 to TRBJ2-2, with D unclear. Germline V lookup: CDR1 SGDLS, CDR2 YYNGEE. Deletions cut 2 bases from V and 5 bases from J, with 10 bases between. This CDR3 spans 14 amino acids.

The DNA for the CDR3 is TGTGCCAGCAGTGGAACAGATCATAGCAATCAGCCCCAGCATTTT. It specifies CASSGTDHSNQPQHF. This chain connects TRBV2 to TRBJ1-5; no reliable D call. Germline CDR1 and CDR2: SNHLY and FYNNEI. This CDR3 is 15 amino acids long. V lost 4 bases and J lost 0, with 10 bases in between.

The chain carries TRBV9 and TRBJ2-7; 11 bases agree with TRBD2. Germline assignment: CDR1 SGDLS and CDR2 YYNGEE. V was clipped by 4 bases and J by 3 bases; unmatched bases: 6. This CDR3 region has 15 residues. The CDR3 is CASSWGLAANYEQYF. Here the CDR3 DNA reads TGTGCCAGCAGCTGGGGACTAGCGGCGAACTACGAGCAGTACTTC.

The chain joins TRBV5-4 to TRBJ1-1; the match to TRBD1 covers 9 bases. The length of the CDR3 is 14 residues. The V gene end was trimmed by 5 bases and the J gene end by 1 base; junction bases not matched to a gene: 3. Looked up from germline, CDR1 is SGHNT and CDR2 is YYREEE (reference sequence). CDR3 protein: CASRPGQGNTEAFF. DNA of the CDR3: TGTGCCAGCAGGCCGGGACAGGGGAACACTGAAGCTTTCTTT.

On this clone: At the DNA level, this CDR3 is encoded by other sequences in the same sample as well. The V gene is TRBV12-5, the J gene TRBJ2-3; no firm D call. Trimming left V 0 bases short and J 1 base short, with 11 bases between. Germline CDR1 reads LGHNT; CDR2 reads FRNRAP. The CDR3 has 16 residues. CDR3 in amino acids: CASGLVLGQGTDTQYF. The DNA of the CDR3 is TGTGCTAGTGGTTTGGTACTTGGGCAGGGCACAGATACGCAGTATTTT.

This clone has a single count. This chain links TRBV11-2 with TRBJ1-6, with 7 bases lining up with TRBD1. CDR1 and CDR2 from the germline V gene are SGHAT and FQNNGV. Unmatched junction bases numbered 4, after V lost 5 bases and J lost 6 bases. CDR3 length: 14 amino acids. DNA for the CDR3: TGTGCCAGCAGCGATGGGACAGCTAATTCACCCCTCCACTTT. It translates to CASSDGTANSPLHF.

The chain is built from TRBV3-1 (or the pseudogene TRBV3-2) and TRBJ1-4; possible D gene TRBD1, 5 bases. Looked up from germline, CDR1 is LGHDT and CDR2 is YNNKEL (reference sequence). The germline V and J ends were trimmed by 2 bases and 8 bases, with 9 bases remaining between them. This CDR3 has 13 amino acids. Here the CDR3 reads CASSQSGAEKLFF. CDR3 DNA: TGTGCCAGCAGCCAAAGTGGGGCGGAAAAACTGTTTTTT.

The rearrangement joins TRBV19 to TRBJ1-2; TRBD1 agrees at 8 bases. The CDR3 sequence is 15 residues long. Germline V lookup: CDR1 LNHDA, CDR2 SQIVND (reference sequence). Trimming removed 4 bases from V and 6 bases from J; junction bases left unmatched: 10. The CDR3 DNA reads as TGTGCCAGTAGTACAATGAACCGGGACAGGAATGGCTACACCTTC. It is translated as CASSTMNRDRNGYTF.

This sequence joins TRBV12-3 or TRBV12-4 and TRBJ1-2; 7 bases align to TRBD1. The CDR3 is made up of 13 amino acids. V was pared by 3 bases and J by 7 bases, with 5 bases of the junction left unmatched. As DNA, the CDR3 is TGTGCCAGCAGTTTCCAGGGGGTTGGTGGCTACACCTTC. Translation: CASSFQGVGGYTF.

The genes are TRBV19 and TRBJ1-1, with 7 bases lining up with TRBD1. V dropped 3 bases and J dropped 2; count of bases not matched to a gene: 6. The CDR3 sequence is 15 residues long. Germline values: CDR1 LNHDA, CDR2 SQIVND (reference sequence). CDR3 nucleotides: TGTGCCAGTAGTATCTCCTGGACAGGTAACACTGAAGCTTTCTTT. As protein: CASSISWTGNTEAFF.

The V and J genes are TRBV18 and TRBJ2-1; tentative D call: TRBD1 (9 bases). The CDR3 spans 18 residues. In germline, CDR1 is KGHSH, CDR2 LQKENI. V lost 3 bases to trimming and J lost 7 bases, with 25 bases between them. DNA for the CDR3: TGTGCCAGCTCACCTCATCCCGGGAGTAGCGGGACAGGGAATGAGCAGTTCTTC. It specifies CASSPHPGSSGTGNEQFF.

The J gene is TRBJ2-1, the V gene TRBV27; D call uncertain. This CDR3 spans 13 amino acids. Germline CDR1 reads MNHEY; CDR2 reads SMNVEV (reference sequence). V lost 0 bases and J 9 bases, leaving 9 bases between the germline ends. The CDR3 reads CASSLSLRSEQFF. CDR3 DNA sequence: TGTGCCAGCAGTTTATCGCTCCGGAGTGAGCAGTTCTTC.

This clone has a handful of counts. The rearrangement uses TRBV6-5 and TRBJ1-2; D might be TRBD1 (5 bases). The CDR3 consists of 16 residues. The V end was cut by 4 bases, the J end by 4 bases, with 19 bases between. Germline loops: CDR1 MNHEY, CDR2 SVGAGI. The DNA for the CDR3 is TGTGCCAGCAGTTTCTCTGGGGCAGTAACAGGCTATGGCTACACCTTC. Translated, it gives CASSFSGAVTGYGYTF.

This clone was found once. Here the CDR3 reads CASSYSRQDYGYTF. The CDR3 DNA sequence: TGTGCCAGCAGTTACTCCCGACAGGACTATGGCTACACCTTC. V usage is TRBV6-5 and J usage is TRBJ1-2, with a weak D call TRBD1 (6 bases). Trimming pared 0 bases from V and 3 bases from J, leaving 8 bases between. The CDR3 runs to 14 residues. Germline CDR1 reads MNHEY; CDR2 reads SVGAGI.

This clone was found a few times. The rearrangement links TRBV9 to TRBJ2-1; tentatively, D is TRBD2 (6 bases). Germline CDR1 reads SGDLS; CDR2 reads YYNGEE. CDR3 length: 15 amino acids. V lost 3 bases to trimming and J lost 2 bases, with 12 bases between them. The CDR3 nucleotides read TGTGCCAGCAGCGCGGATAGCGGCCCCTACAATGAGCAGTTCTTC. This sequence encodes CASSADSGPYNEQFF.

The J gene is TRBJ2-7, the V gene TRBV4-2; D might be TRBD2 (6 bases). The CDR3 spans 16 residues. Germline CDR1 LGHNA, CDR2 YNFKEQ. Deletions cut 0 bases from V and 2 bases from J, with 14 bases between. The CDR3 reads CASSQDRLAETYEQYF. The CDR3 DNA follows: TGTGCCAGCAGCCAAGATCGCTTAGCGGAGACCTACGAGCAGTACTTC.

The chain uses TRBV4-2 and TRBJ2-5; TRBD2 agrees at 10 bases. This CDR3 is built from 19 residues. Germline lookup yields CDR1 LGHNA and CDR2 YNFKEQ. Unmatched junction bases numbered 16, after V lost 1 base and J lost 5 bases. CDR3 coding DNA: TGTGCCAGCAGCCAAGCCACTATGTCCCTCCTAGCGGGAGTGGAGACCCAGTACTTC. Translated: CASSQATMSLLAGVETQYF.